These 23 T cell receptor beta chains originate from one sample sequenced in a study of T-cell memory formation after mild COVID-19. TCRdb ran MiXCR on the 5' RACE reads and lists one entry per CDR3 protein. This table holds around 220,000 distinct CDR3 sequences, about a sixth found once. The sequencing input was PBMCs or a T cell subset sorted from them (not recorded which). The receptor set was obtained from a man aged 18 to 35 who had mild COVID-19 (a few samples of this study predate the infection). Cell type and time point are not known.

The V and J genes are TRBV5-1 and TRBJ2-7, with 7 bases aligning to TRBD1. V lost 1 base and J lost 6; bases outside the gene matches: 13. CDR1 is SGHRS and CDR2 is YFSETQ in the germline V gene. The CDR3 sequence is 16 residues long. The CDR3 protein is CASSLFSSPTGVEQYF. The CDR3 DNA is TGCGCCAGCAGCTTGTTCTCCTCGCCCACAGGGGTCGAGCAGTACTTC.

This clonotype has more than one count but fewer than ten. The chain links TRBV7-9 to TRBJ2-7; tentatively, D is TRBD1 (5 bases). The V gene lost 2 bases and the J gene lost 3 bases, with 14 bases spanning the gap. This CDR3 is 15 amino acids long. Germline CDR1 is SEHNR and CDR2 is FQNEAQ (reference sequence). The CDR3 region has the DNA TGTGCCAGCAGCTTAAATGCCGCAGGGAACTACGAGCAGTACTTC. As protein: CASSLNAAGNYEQYF.

This clonotype was observed a handful of times. In DNA form, the CDR3 reads TGTGCCAGCAGCTTGGGACGGCGGTACGAGCAGTACTTC. It codes for CASSLGRRYEQYF. The chain employs TRBV5-6 and TRBJ2-7; the D is unclear. The CDR3 spans 13 residues. V was pared by 0 bases and J by 4 bases, with 8 bases between. CDR1 and CDR2 (germline): SGHDT, YYEEEE.

The sample holds a few counts of this clonotype. The chain links TRBV7-3 to TRBJ1-2; D is unresolved. Trimming took 1 base from V and 4 from J, leaving 7 bases between them. The CDR3 totals 13 residues. CDR1 SGHTA and CDR2 FQGTGA come from the germline V gene. CDR3 DNA: TGTGCCAGCAGCTTAAAGGAGGGCTATGGCTACACCTTC. Encoded protein: CASSLKEGYGYTF.

V is TRBV14 and J is TRBJ1-2; D remains unclear. V lost 1 base and J 4 bases, leaving 10 bases between the germline ends. This CDR3 has 14 amino acids. In germline, CDR1 is SGHDN, CDR2 FVKESK. CDR3: CASSQAGVPYGYTF. CDR3 nucleotide sequence: TGTGCCAGCAGCCAAGCCGGGGTACCCTATGGCTACACCTTC.

The sample holds one count of this clonotype. The gene calls are TRBV7-2 and TRBJ2-2; D might be TRBD1 (5 bases). Germline V gene sequence: CDR1 SGHTA, CDR2 FQGNSA. The CDR3 loop spans 16 amino acids. The V gene lost 2 bases and the J gene lost 1 base, with 11 bases spanning the gap. CDR3: CASSLLPGRNTGELFF. The CDR3 region has the DNA TGTGCCAGCAGCTTATTGCCAGGGCGGAACACCGGGGAGCTGTTTTTT.

The chain uses TRBV28 and TRBJ2-7; D is unresolved. Germline V gene lookup returns CDR1 MDHEN and CDR2 SYDVKM. CDR3 length equals 16 residues. The ends were cut back, 4 bases at V and 0 bases at J, with 16 bases in the middle. The CDR3 is CASSSPGLPSSYEQYV. CDR3 bases: TGTGCCAGCAGTTCTCCCGGTCTTCCGAGCTCCTACGAGCAGTACGTC.

This clonotype was picked up a small number of times. The chain recombines TRBV5-1 with TRBJ2-3, with D maybe TRBD2 (6 bases). The V end was cut by 6 bases, the J end by 5 bases, with 13 bases between. This CDR3 spans 13 amino acids. Looked up from germline, CDR1 is SGHRS and CDR2 is YFSETQ. The CDR3 here is CASTMSGEDTQYF. The CDR3 DNA follows: TGCGCCAGCACGATGTCGGGAGAAGATACGCAGTATTTT.

This clonotype has a handful of counts. The V gene is TRBV7-2, the J gene TRBJ2-1, with D unresolved. The CDR3 covers 12 residues. V was shortened by 7 bases and J by 5 bases, with 9 bases between the two germline ends. CDR1 and CDR2 (germline): SGHTA, FQGNSA. The chain's CDR3 is CASTLSHNEQFF. Here the CDR3 DNA reads TGTGCCAGCACCCTTTCTCACAATGAGCAGTTCTTC.

This clonotype has more than one count but fewer than ten. The chain employs TRBV7-9 and TRBJ2-5, with 9 bases aligning to TRBD2. The V segment lost 5 bases and the J segment 4 bases; nucleotides outside the gene matches: 8. CDR1 is SEHNR, CDR2 FQNEAQ, per germline (reference sequence). This CDR3 spans 15 amino acids. The CDR3 DNA reads TGTGCCAGCAGCGCGGGGCTGCGGGGGGGAGAGACCCAGTACTTC. It yields the protein CASSAGLRGGETQYF.

The chain couples TRBV3-1 to TRBJ1-2, with a tentative D call TRBD1 (6 bases). Trimming stripped 0 bases from V and 6 bases from J, with 17 bases between. The CDR3 has 16 amino acids. In germline, CDR1 is LGHDT, CDR2 YNNKEL (reference sequence). CDR3 in DNA: TGTGCCAGCAGCCAAGATTGGGCAGGGGAAGTTCATGGCTACACCTTC. It codes for CASSQDWAGEVHGYTF.

The V and J genes are TRBV7-9 and TRBJ1-1; D is undetermined. Germline CDR1 reads SEHNR; CDR2 reads FQNEAQ (reference sequence). CDR3 length: 12 residues. Trimming stripped 0 bases from V and 10 bases from J, with 9 bases between. CDR3 amino acids: CASSLASSSAFF. The CDR3 bases are TGTGCCAGCAGCTTAGCGTCGAGTTCAGCTTTCTTT. Supplemented by reference TRBV7-9 and TRBJ1-1, the full variable domain reads DTGVSQNPRHKITKRGQNVTFRCDPISEHNRLYWYRQTLGQGPEFLTYFQNEAQLEKSRLLSDRFSAERPKGSFSTLEIQRTEQGDSAMYLCASSLASSSAFFGQGTRLTVV.

This clonotype appeared many times. The CDR3 DNA reads as TGCGCCAGCAGTCAATCATGGGACACCGGTACCGGGGAGCTGTTTTTT. The encoded protein is CASSQSWDTGTGELFF. The chain carries TRBV23-1 and TRBJ2-2; maybe TRBD1 (6 bases). TRBV23-1 carries the ORF label, with uncertain function. V was trimmed by 0 bases and J by 5 bases, leaving 13 bases between them. The CDR3 length is 16 residues.

This clonotype was counted only a few times. The chain combines TRBV20-1 with TRBJ1-5; D remains ambiguous. The V end was cut by 2 bases, the J end by 6 bases, with 20 bases between. CDR3 length: 16 amino acids. Germline assignment: CDR1 DFQATT and CDR2 SNEGSKA (reference sequence). CDR3 loop: CSARSAVSVGGQPQHF. The CDR3 coding sequence is TGCAGTGCTAGATCGGCGGTTTCCGTGGGCGGTCAGCCCCAGCATTTT.

This clonotype was seen a few times. V gene TRBV7-9 combines with J gene TRBJ2-5; D might be TRBD2 (5 bases). The CDR3 covers 15 residues. V was pared by 5 bases and J by 3 bases, with 16 bases between. CDR1 and CDR2 from the germline V gene are SEHNR and FQNEAQ (reference sequence). CDR3 coding DNA: TGTGCCAGCAGCGCCCGCCCCGTGGAGGAAGAGACCCAGTACTTC. Protein product: CASSARPVEEETQYF.

The chain is built from TRBV30 and TRBJ2-3, with TRBD2 matching over 12 bases. J was trimmed by 4 bases and V by 4 bases; bases with no gene match: 6. Germline V gene sequence: CDR1 GTSNPN, CDR2 SVGIG (reference sequence). The CDR3 is 15 residues long. The CDR3, as DNA: TGTGCCTGGACAACCGGACTAGCGGGGTCAGATACGCAGTATTTT. Amino acid sequence: CAWTTGLAGSDTQYF.

The J gene is TRBJ1-2, the V gene TRBV18; TRBD1 matches 7 bases. CDR3 length: 12 amino acids. Germline assignment: CDR1 KGHSH and CDR2 LQKENI. The trim removed 2 bases at V and 6 bases at J, leaving 0 bases unmatched. CDR3 DNA: TGTGCCAGCTCACCAGACAGGGATGGCTACACCTTC. It yields the protein CASSPDRDGYTF.

This chain joins TRBV12-3 or TRBV12-4 and TRBJ1-1; 8 positions agree with TRBD1. Germline trimming cut 6 bases from V and 6 bases from J; bases unmatched to any gene: 0. CDR3 length equals 11 residues. CDR3 nucleotide sequence: TGTGCCAGCAGGGGACAGGCTGAAGCTTTCTTT. Encoded protein: CASRGQAEAFF.

This clonotype was counted only a few times. The chain couples TRBV5-1 to TRBJ2-5, with 9 bases identical to TRBD2. Germline V gives CDR1 SGHRS, CDR2 YFSETQ. This CDR3 has 16 residues. V lost 0 bases to trimming and J lost 2 bases; unmatched junction nucleotides: 5. The CDR3 sequence is CASSLGLAGTQETQYF. The CDR3 DNA reads as TGCGCCAGCAGCTTGGGGCTAGCGGGGACGCAAGAGACCCAGTACTTC.

Ten or more counts support this clonotype. J is TRBJ1-5 and V is TRBV4-3; D gene uncertain. Between the trimmed V and J ends, which lost 0 bases and 3 bases, there was a span of 3 bases. The germline V gene has CDR1 LGHNA and CDR2 YSLEER. CDR3 length: 13 amino acids. The CDR3 coding sequence is TGCGCCAGCAGCCAAGATCCCAATCAGCCCCAGCATTTT. It encodes CASSQDPNQPQHF.

In this sample, this clonotype turned up many times. V and J are TRBV4-3 and TRBJ1-4; 8 bases match TRBD1. The CDR3 is made up of 15 amino acids. Germline CDR1 reads LGHNA; CDR2 reads YSLEER. J was trimmed by 8 bases and V by 2 bases; bases with no gene match: 7. DNA for the CDR3: TGCGCCAGCAGCCAAACTGACAGGGGAGGCGAAAAACTGTTTTTT. Protein sequence: CASSQTDRGGEKLFF.

The rearrangement uses TRBV19 and TRBJ1-3; maybe TRBD1 (6 bases). The V end was cut by 11 bases, the J end by 4 bases, with 15 bases between. The CDR3 sequence is 13 residues long. Germline V gene sequence: CDR1 LNHDA, CDR2 SQIVND (reference sequence). The CDR3 spells CACAGDLGNTIYF. In nucleotides, the CDR3 is TGTGCCTGCGCAGGGGATCTCGGAAACACCATATATTTT.

This clonotype was counted many times. The rearrangement uses TRBV5-1 and TRBJ2-1; D ambiguous. Deletions cut 6 bases from V and 5 bases from J, with 18 bases between. The V gene's germline CDR1 is SGHRS and CDR2 YFSETQ. The CDR3 has 15 amino acids. CDR3 region: CASKPLGGNDNEQFF. Here the CDR3 DNA reads TGCGCCAGCAAGCCCCTTGGTGGGAATGACAATGAGCAGTTCTTC.